This TCR beta chain was documented in a study of response to subunit inactivated influenza vaccine. TCRdb independently ran MiXCR on the RT-PCR reads; one entry per CDR3 protein. The sample lists about 780,000 distinct CDR3 sequences; 15% to 20% were seen once. Trimming cost V 3 bases and J 7 bases, with 12 bases left between them. The CDR3 is 13 residues long. Germline CDR1 is SGHDN and CDR2 is FVKESK. The sequence derives from a man between 45 and 60 years old who received an inactivated influenza vaccine. Sequenced material: PBMCs from blood, taken roughly 5 days after vaccination. This chain links TRBV14 with TRBJ1-1, with D uncertain. Written as DNA, the CDR3 is TGTGCCAGCAGCCACGGGAGATTAAGTGAAGCTTTCTTT. It translates to CASSHGRLSEAFF.